Below are 17 T cell receptor beta chains sequenced from a single sample in a study of blood T cell repertoires in COVID-19. Using immunoSEQ multiplex PCR, the repertoire was profiled, and TCRdb retains in-frame clones only, with some absent. The data contain some 50,000 clones, roughly nine tenths of them seen just once; the ten biggest clones take up roughly 1.5%. Material for sequencing was peripheral blood. The receptors originated from a man aged 55-75 years with acute or convalescent COVID-19.

This clone was detected a few times. The chain has TRBV27 and TRBJ1-6; no clear D gene. Germline CDR1 is MNHEY and CDR2 is SMNVEV (reference sequence). Trimming cost V 7 bases and J 3 bases, with 13 bases left between them. This CDR3 comprises 15 residues. The CDR3 sequence: CASKLSRDYNSPLHF. CDR3 sequence (DNA): TGTGCCAGCAAATTGTCCCGGGACTATAATTCACCCCTCCACTTT.

The CDR3 coding sequence is TGCGCCAGCAGCGCGGGGGGAATGAGCTACGAGCAGTACTTC. It yields the protein CASSAGGMSYEQYF. V is TRBV5-1 and J is TRBJ2-7, with 8 positions matching TRBD2. Germline V gene data show CDR1 as SGHRS and CDR2 as YFSETQ. V was clipped by 4 bases and J by 3 bases; unmatched bases: 6. This CDR3 contains 14 residues.

This clone occurred a few times. The chain recombines TRBV7-9 with TRBJ2-2; tentatively, D is TRBD1 (7 bases). The V end was cut by 5 bases, the J end by 6 bases, with 13 bases between. Germline V gives CDR1 SEHNR, CDR2 FQNEAQ (reference sequence). The CDR3 consists of 14 residues. The CDR3 nucleotides read TGTGCCAGCAGCATTCAGGGGGGAGCCGGGGAGCTGTTTTTT. Its translation: CASSIQGGAGELFF.

The chain joins TRBV3-1 (or the pseudogene TRBV3-2) to TRBJ1-2; no clear D gene. The V and J ends lost 1 base and 5 bases respectively, with 14 bases between them. From germline, CDR1 is LGHDT and CDR2 YNNKEL (reference sequence). The CDR3 contains 15 residues. CDR3: CASSQVPESRYGYTF. CDR3 DNA: TGTGCCAGCAGCCAAGTACCGGAGAGTAGGTATGGCTACACCTTC.

CDR3 amino acids: CASSSWPREPFEQYF. CDR3 nucleotide sequence: TGTGCCAGCAGCTCCTGGCCAAGGGAGCCGTTCGAGCAGTACTTC. The chain carries TRBV21-1 and TRBJ2-7; the tabulated D call, TRBD2, remains unverified against the DNA. TRBV21-1 is a recognized pseudogene. The CDR3 spans 15 residues.

This chain connects TRBV24-1 to TRBJ1-4; D is unclear. V was trimmed by 3 bases and J by 13 bases, leaving 11 bases between them. The CDR3 is made up of 12 amino acids. Germline V CDR1 and CDR2: KGHDR, SFDVKD. The CDR3 sequence: CATSDRLGRLFF. CDR3 DNA: TGTGCCACCAGTGATAGGTTGGGCAGACTGTTTTTT.

This chain links TRBV6-5 with TRBJ2-7; tentatively, D is TRBD2 (5 bases). The ends were cut back, 8 bases at V and 0 bases at J, with 17 bases in the middle. The CDR3 has 15 amino acids. The germline V gene encodes CDR1 MNHEY and CDR2 SVGAGI. Here the CDR3 DNA reads TGTGCCAGCCAGACTGACTATTCTACCTCCTACGAGCAGTACTTC. It codes for CASQTDYSTSYEQYF.

The rearrangement joins TRBV4-1 to TRBJ1-1; D not resolved. CDR3 length: 13 residues. Germline assignment: CDR1 MGHRA and CDR2 YSYEKL. V was clipped by 1 base and J by 7 bases, with 10 bases between them. In nucleotides, the CDR3 is TGCGCCAGCAGCCAAGGGGCTGCCCTTGAAGCTTTCTTT. Protein sequence: CASSQGAALEAFF.

This chain joins TRBV7-8 and TRBJ2-7, with 7 nucleotides matching TRBD2. This CDR3 comprises 13 residues. CDR1 and CDR2 from the germline V gene are SGHVS and FQNEAQ. The junction had 6 bases not matched to a gene; V was cut back by 4 bases and J by 6 bases. The CDR3 sequence is CASSSRSGGEQYF. In DNA, the CDR3 is TGTGCCAGCAGCTCCAGGTCGGGGGGCGAGCAGTACTTC. The whole variable domain, remainder taken from reference TRBV7-8 and TRBJ2-7, is GAGVSQSPRYKVAKRGQDVALRCDPISGHVSLFWYQQALGQGPEFLTYFQNEAQLDKSGLPSDRFFAERPEGSVSTLKIQRTQQEDSAVYLCASSSRSGGEQYFGPGTRLTVT.

V and J are TRBV6-6 and TRBJ2-2, with 7 bases lining up with TRBD1. Trimming removed 5 bases from V and 7 bases from J; junction bases left unmatched: 7. CDR1 and CDR2 (germline): MNHNY, SVGAGI (reference sequence). The CDR3 length is 14 residues. CDR3: CASSPLQGNGELFF. CDR3 nucleotides: TGTGCCAGCAGTCCACTACAGGGGAACGGGGAGCTGTTTTTT.

The chain links TRBV10-3 to TRBJ1-1, with 9 bases fitting TRBD1. Germline V lookup: CDR1 ENHRY, CDR2 SYGVKD. The CDR3 runs to 12 residues. Unmatched junction bases numbered 7, after V lost 6 bases and J lost 11 bases. The CDR3 region is CAISTGGAEAFF. CDR3 DNA sequence: TGTGCCATCAGCACAGGGGGCGCAGAGGCTTTCTTT.

The V gene is TRBV5-1, the J gene TRBJ1-2; D gene uncertain. Germline-derived CDR1 and CDR2 are SGHRS and YFSETQ. CDR3 length equals 15 residues. Trimming left V 0 bases short and J 2 bases short, with 11 bases between. The CDR3 is CASSLVMGVNYGYTF. The DNA for the CDR3 is TGCGCCAGCAGCTTGGTAATGGGCGTCAACTATGGCTACACCTTC.

The chain uses TRBV13 and TRBJ2-3; the D gene is possibly TRBD1 (6 bases). With 5 bases removed from V and 2 bases from J, the gap between germline ends came to 11 bases. The CDR3 contains 14 residues. From germline, CDR1 is PRHDT and CDR2 FYEKMQ (reference sequence). In DNA, the CDR3 is TGTGCCAGCAGCCTACGACAGGCCACAGATACGCAGTATTTT. It yields the protein CASSLRQATDTQYF.

Sample share makes this clone medium-sized. The chain uses TRBV2 and TRBJ2-2; the D is unclear. V lost 5 bases and J lost 6, with 10 bases in between. CDR1 is SNHLY and CDR2 is FYNNEI in the germline V gene. The CDR3 is 13 residues long. The CDR3 reads CASSSISPGELFF. Here the CDR3 DNA reads TGTGCCAGCAGTTCTATTTCACCCGGGGAGCTGTTTTTT.

The gene calls are TRBV18 and TRBJ1-1; possible D gene TRBD1, 5 bases. The CDR3 length is 13 residues. The germline CDR1 and CDR2 sequences are KGHSH and LQKENI. Trimming cost V 6 bases and J 0 bases, with 8 bases left between them. Here the CDR3 reads CASSEGMNTEAFF. The CDR3 coding sequence is TGTGCCAGCTCGGAGGGGATGAACACTGAAGCTTTCTTT.

The count of this clone is one. The rearrangement joins TRBV6-5 to TRBJ1-4; 8 bases match TRBD1. The trim removed 2 bases at V and 7 bases at J, leaving 9 bases unmatched. The germline V gene has CDR1 MNHEY and CDR2 SVGAGI. This CDR3 comprises 16 residues. CDR3 sequence (DNA): TGTGCCAGCAGTTACCCTGGACAGGGAGTACTTGAAAAACTGTTTTTT. This codes for CASSYPGQGVLEKLFF.

V usage is TRBV30 and J usage is TRBJ1-2, with 9 nucleotides matching TRBD1. The CDR3 is 14 residues long. V dropped 1 base and J dropped 8; count of bases not matched to a gene: 8. The germline V gene has CDR1 GTSNPN and CDR2 SVGIG (reference sequence). The CDR3 reads CAWSERRQGEGYTF. CDR3 bases: TGTGCCTGGAGTGAAAGGAGACAGGGGGAAGGCTACACCTTC.